This T cell receptor (beta chain) emerged from a study of cytomegalovirus exposure and HLA in healthy donors. The germline CDR1 and CDR2 sequences are KGHSY and FQNENV. The CDR3 consists of 13 residues. Trimming removed 8 bases from V and 4 bases from J, with 12 bases in between. Produced via immunoSEQ multiplex PCR; TCRdb's table is partial and in-frame only. The table records 130,000 to 150,000 clones, about 86% of them present only once. V and J are TRBV16 and TRBJ2-1; perhaps TRBD2 as D (5 bases). What was sequenced was PBMCs. This clonotype originated in a man between 18 and 35 years old in good health and CMV-seronegative. Here the CDR3 reads CASGSGRYNEQFF. In nucleotides, the CDR3 is TGTGCCAGCGGGAGTGGCCGGTACAATGAGCAGTTCTTC. Combining the CDR3 with reference TRBV16 and TRBJ2-1 gives the whole variable domain GEEVAQTPKHLVRGEGQKAKLYCAPIKGHSYVFWYQQVLKNEFKFLISFQNENVFDETGMPKERFSAKCLPNSPCSLEIQATKLEDSAVYFCASGSGRYNEQFFGPGTRLTVL.